This T cell receptor beta chain was profiled in a study of OX40 agonist ivuxolimab in advanced cancers. The wider study: Partial response was recorded in three patients: one hepatocellular carcinoma and two cutaneous melanoma cases.

Germline V gene sequence: CDR1 SGHRS, CDR2 YFSETQ. V lost 0 bases, J lost 5 bases, and 17 bases lay in between. The CDR3 is 16 residues long. Using immunoSEQ multiplex PCR, the repertoire was profiled, and TCRdb retains in-frame clones only, with some absent. Found here are 22,000 or so clones, about 90% of them singletons; the top ten hold around 29%. The rearrangement uses TRBV5-1 and TRBJ1-2; no reliable D call. Material: CD4+ or CD8+ T cells sorted from blood, obtained in a trial of the OX40 agonist ivuxolimab. The sequence was collected from an adult with an advanced solid tumor such as melanoma, head and neck, liver or kidney cancer. CDR3 residues: CASSLADLPDSYGYTF. The CDR3 DNA follows: TGCGCCAGCAGCTTGGCCGACCTCCCGGATTCATATGGCTACACCTTC.